Presented here are 21 T cell receptor beta chains from one specimen sequenced in a study of OX40 agonist ivuxolimab in advanced cancers. Clones were sequenced by immunoSEQ multiplex PCR, and TCRdb holds only the in-frame ones, with some missing. The repertoire holds approximately 63,000 clones, 79% seen once, with approximately 10% in the top ten. Sequencing was performed on CD4+ or CD8+ T cells sorted from blood, taken in a trial of the OX40 agonist ivuxolimab. Receptor source: an adult with an advanced solid tumor such as melanoma, head and neck, liver or kidney cancer.

V gene TRBV4-2 combines with J gene TRBJ2-7; no clear D gene. CDR1 is LGHNA, CDR2 YNFKEQ, per germline. Trimming pared 0 bases from V and 5 bases from J, leaving 8 bases between. CDR3 length equals 13 residues. In DNA, the CDR3 is TGTGCCAGCAGCCAAGAAAGAGGAAACGAGCAGTACTTC. It specifies CASSQERGNEQYF.

This clone was detected once. This chain joins TRBV7-8 and TRBJ1-1, with a weak D call TRBD1 (5 bases). Germline assignment: CDR1 SGHVS and CDR2 FQNEAQ. The CDR3 runs 13 residues. Deletions cut 5 bases from V and 4 bases from J, with 11 bases between. As DNA, the CDR3 is TGTGCCAGCAGCGAAGGGGTTACCACTGAAGCTTTCTTT. Its translation: CASSEGVTTEAFF.

In DNA, the CDR3 is TGTGCCAGCCTCCGGGTAGCCTTGAACACTGAAGCTTTCTTT. Translated, it gives CASLRVALNTEAFF. The genes are TRBV6-1 and TRBJ1-1; D is unclear. V was clipped by 8 bases and J by 0 bases, with 13 bases between them. The CDR3 consists of 14 residues. Germline V lookup: CDR1 MNHNS, CDR2 SASEGT.

This clone came up once. The CDR3 here is CASSLSPGGAKNIQYF. The DNA for the CDR3 is TGTGCCAGCAGTTTATCACCTGGGGGGGCCAAAAACATTCAGTACTTC. The V and J genes are TRBV27 and TRBJ2-4, with a tentative D call TRBD2 (6 bases). The V gene's germline CDR1 is MNHEY and CDR2 SMNVEV (reference sequence). The length of the CDR3 is 16 residues. V lost 0 bases, J lost 1 base, and 10 bases lay in between.

The chain employs TRBV27 and TRBJ2-1, with D perhaps TRBD1 (5 bases). The V end lost 2 bases, the J end lost 6 bases, and 11 bases lay between the germline ends. The germline V gene has CDR1 MNHEY and CDR2 SMNVEV (reference sequence). The CDR3 covers 14 residues. The CDR3 region has the DNA TGTGCCAGCAGTTTAAAGGGGATCAGCAATGAGCAGTTCTTC. The encoded protein is CASSLKGISNEQFF.

This clone was counted only a few times. This chain joins TRBV12-1 and TRBJ2-2; the listed D gene, TRBD1, was not tested against the DNA. TRBV12-1 is termed a pseudogene. The CDR3 is 17 residues long. The CDR3 DNA is TGTGCCAGCAGCTTTGACCGGGACAGGGGGTACACCGGGGAGCTGTTTTTT. Protein product: CASSFDRDRGYTGELFF.

This clone was seen once. The genes are TRBV5-1 and TRBJ2-1, with D uncertain. Trimming removed 2 bases from V and 5 bases from J, with 8 bases in between. CDR1 is SGHRS, CDR2 YFSETQ, per germline. The CDR3 has 13 amino acids. The CDR3 region is CASSLEVNNEQFF. The CDR3 DNA sequence: TGCGCCAGCAGCTTAGAGGTCAACAATGAGCAGTTCTTC.

This chain connects TRBV5-4 to TRBJ1-1, with D unclear. This CDR3 comprises 12 residues. From germline, CDR1 is SGHNT and CDR2 YYREEE (reference sequence). V was clipped by 6 bases and J by 1 base, with 7 bases between them. The CDR3 DNA reads as TGTGCCAGCAACGGAGAGAACACTGAAGCTTTCTTT. Its translation: CASNGENTEAFF.

This clone appeared a few times. The chain uses TRBV7-3 and TRBJ2-1; 7 positions match TRBD2. The germline CDR1 and CDR2 sequences are SGHTA and FQGTGA. V lost 5 bases and J lost 6; bases outside the gene matches: 10. This CDR3 is 15 amino acids long. The CDR3 sequence: CASSTRLAQANEQFF. The CDR3 nucleotides are TGTGCCAGCAGCACAAGACTAGCTCAGGCCAATGAGCAGTTCTTC. The full variable domain, rest sourced from reference TRBV7-3 and TRBJ2-1, is GAGVSQTPSNKVTEKGKYVELRCDPISGHTALYWYRQSLGQGPEFLIYFQGTGAADDSGLPNDRFFAVRPEGSVSTLKIQRTERGDSAVYLCASSTRLAQANEQFFGPGTRLTVL.

V gene TRBV11-2 combines with J gene TRBJ2-7, with no clear D. The CDR3 totals 12 residues. V was trimmed by 3 bases and J by 6 bases, leaving 9 bases between them. Germline V gene lookup returns CDR1 SGHAT and CDR2 FQNNGV. The chain's CDR3 is CASSLSPPEQYF. DNA of the CDR3: TGTGCCAGCAGCTTGTCCCCCCCCGAGCAGTACTTC.

This sequence joins TRBV9 and TRBJ2-3, with D perhaps matching TRBD1 (6 bases). Looked up from germline, CDR1 is SGDLS and CDR2 is YYNGEE. The CDR3 runs to 14 residues. V lost 1 base and J lost 4, with 10 bases in between. The CDR3 DNA sequence: TGTGCCAGCAGCGTAAATGGGGGCGCAGATACGCAGTATTTT. Translating it yields CASSVNGGADTQYF.

CDR3 DNA: TGTGCCAGCTCACCAGGACTAGCGGGCCTCAATGAGCAGTTCTTC. This encodes CASSPGLAGLNEQFF. The rearrangement links TRBV18 to TRBJ2-1; 11 bases are a match to TRBD2. Looked up from germline, CDR1 is KGHSH and CDR2 is LQKENI. Trimming took 2 bases from V and 6 from J; bases not matched to a gene: 3. This CDR3 comprises 15 residues.

This clone appeared a few times. V is TRBV7-8 and J is TRBJ2-1; 12 bases are shared with TRBD2. The J segment lost 8 bases and the V segment lost 5 bases, leaving 7 bases of the junction unmatched. Germline V gene sequence: CDR1 SGHVS, CDR2 FQNEAQ. The CDR3 runs 15 residues. CDR3 region: CASSHLAGGRDEQFF. In DNA, the CDR3 is TGTGCCAGCAGCCATCTAGCGGGAGGGAGGGATGAGCAGTTCTTC.

This chain links TRBV6-6 with TRBJ2-7; D ambiguous. V lost 5 bases and J lost 2, with 13 bases in between. CDR3 size: 14 residues. Germline-derived CDR1 and CDR2 are MNHNY and SVGAGI (reference sequence). This CDR3 reads CASSGLVNPYEQYF. The CDR3 nucleotides are TGTGCCAGCAGTGGGCTGGTTAATCCCTACGAGCAGTACTTC.

Note on this clone: One end of the junction is discordant with germline, which a read error may explain. The V and J genes are TRBV27 and TRBJ1-5; 7 nucleotides line up with TRBD1. This CDR3 comprises 16 residues. In germline, CDR1 is MNHEY, CDR2 SMNVEV (reference sequence). The DNA for the CDR3 is TGTGCCAGCAGTCTATCGGGACAGTATAGCAATCAGCCCCAGCATTTT. It specifies CASSLSGQYSNQPQHF.

The chain links TRBV5-1 to TRBJ1-1; 8 bases are a match to TRBD1. V dropped 0 bases and J dropped 3; count of bases not matched to a gene: 13. This CDR3 spans 18 amino acids. Germline assignment: CDR1 SGHRS and CDR2 YFSETQ. The CDR3 here is CASSLAGQGALLYTEAFF. The CDR3 nucleotides are TGCGCCAGCAGCTTGGCCGGGCAGGGGGCTTTATTATACACTGAAGCTTTCTTT.

This chain connects TRBV9 to TRBJ2-7; no reliable D call. The CDR3 length is 12 residues. Germline CDR1 and CDR2: SGDLS and YYNGEE. V gave up 3 bases and J gave up 4 bases, with 8 bases separating them. In nucleotides, the CDR3 is TGTGCCAGCAGCGGACCCGGATACGAGCAGTACTTC. It is translated as CASSGPGYEQYF.

This chain connects TRBV25-1 to TRBJ2-3; unclear D gene. The CDR3 is 13 amino acids. Trimming removed 4 bases from V and 2 bases from J, with 7 bases in between. CDR1 is MGHDK and CDR2 is SYGVNS in the germline V gene. Here the CDR3 reads CASSAQNTDTQYF. For the CDR3, the DNA is TGTGCCAGCAGTGCCCAGAACACAGATACGCAGTATTTT.

The chain links TRBV11-2 to TRBJ2-2; D possibly corresponds to TRBD1 (5 bases). Germline V gene sequence: CDR1 SGHAT, CDR2 FQNNGV. V lost 1 base and J lost 9, with 15 bases in between. This CDR3 region has 15 residues. The CDR3 coding sequence is TGTGCCAGCAGCTTAGTCGCCGGACGGACACGGGAGCTGTTTTTT. Translating it yields CASSLVAGRTRELFF.

This clone was seen only a few times. The gene calls are TRBV19 and TRBJ2-3; possible D gene TRBD2, 5 bases. CDR1 LNHDA and CDR2 SQIVND come from the germline V gene (reference sequence). V lost 1 base and J lost 2, with 10 bases in between. The CDR3 covers 15 residues. The CDR3 spells CASSIGPGNTDTQYF. The CDR3 bases are TGTGCCAGTAGTATAGGCCCGGGGAACACAGATACGCAGTATTTT.

This sequence joins TRBV7-3 and TRBJ2-4; D uncertain. Germline V gene sequence: CDR1 SGHTA, CDR2 FQGTGA. V lost 1 base, J lost 8 bases, and 12 bases lay in between. The CDR3 sequence is 14 residues long. CDR3 coding DNA: TGTGCCAGCAGCTTAAACCCGACTGAGGACATTCAGTACTTC. It translates to CASSLNPTEDIQYF. Using reference TRBV7-3 and TRBJ2-4 for the parts outside the CDR3, the full variable domain is GAGVSQTPSNKVTEKGKYVELRCDPISGHTALYWYRQSLGQGPEFLIYFQGTGAADDSGLPNDRFFAVRPEGSVSTLKIQRTERGDSAVYLCASSLNPTEDIQYFGAGTRLSVL.